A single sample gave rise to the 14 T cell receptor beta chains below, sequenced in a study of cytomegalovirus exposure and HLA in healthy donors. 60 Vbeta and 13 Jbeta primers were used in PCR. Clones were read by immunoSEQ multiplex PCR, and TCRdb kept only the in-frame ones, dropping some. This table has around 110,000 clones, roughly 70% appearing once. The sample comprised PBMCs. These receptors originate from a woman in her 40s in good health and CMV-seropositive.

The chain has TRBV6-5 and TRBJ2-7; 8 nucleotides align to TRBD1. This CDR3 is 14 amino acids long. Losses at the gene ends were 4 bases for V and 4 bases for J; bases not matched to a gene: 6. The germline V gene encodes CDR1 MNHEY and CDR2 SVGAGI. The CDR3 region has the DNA TGTGCCAGCAGTTCCCCCAGGGGGCGGTACGAGCAGTACTTC. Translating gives CASSSPRGRYEQYF.

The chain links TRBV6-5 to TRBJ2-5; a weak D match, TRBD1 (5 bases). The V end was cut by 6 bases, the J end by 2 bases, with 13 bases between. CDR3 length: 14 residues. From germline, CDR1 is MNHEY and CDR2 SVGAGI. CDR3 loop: CASSPDSIQETQYF. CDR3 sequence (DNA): TGTGCCAGCAGCCCCGACAGTATTCAAGAGACCCAGTACTTC.

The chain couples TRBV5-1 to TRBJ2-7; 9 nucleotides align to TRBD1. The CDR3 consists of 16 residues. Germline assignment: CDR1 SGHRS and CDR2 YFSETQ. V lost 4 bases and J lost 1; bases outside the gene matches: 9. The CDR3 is CASSPSPGQGSYEQYF. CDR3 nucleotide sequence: TGCGCCAGCAGCCCCTCACCGGGACAGGGTTCCTACGAGCAGTACTTC.

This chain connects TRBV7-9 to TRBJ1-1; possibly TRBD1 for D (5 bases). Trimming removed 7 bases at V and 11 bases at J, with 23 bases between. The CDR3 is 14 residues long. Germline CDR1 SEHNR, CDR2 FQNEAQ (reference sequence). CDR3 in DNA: TGTGCCAGCACCCCAACCCCCCCGGGCAGGGTGGCTTTCTTT. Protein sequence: CASTPTPPGRVAFF.

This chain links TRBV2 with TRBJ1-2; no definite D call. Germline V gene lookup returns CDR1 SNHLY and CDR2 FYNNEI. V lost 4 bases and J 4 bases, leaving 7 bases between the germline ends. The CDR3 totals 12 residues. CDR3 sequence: CASSGSGYGYTF. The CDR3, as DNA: TGTGCCAGCAGTGGTTCGGGCTATGGCTACACCTTC.

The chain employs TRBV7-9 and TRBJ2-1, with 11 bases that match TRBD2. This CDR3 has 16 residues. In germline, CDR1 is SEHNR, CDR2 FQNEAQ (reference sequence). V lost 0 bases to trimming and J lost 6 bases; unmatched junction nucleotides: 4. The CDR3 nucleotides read TGTGCCAGCAGCTTAGCCGCTAGCGGGGGGTTCAATGAGCAGTTCTTC. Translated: CASSLAASGGFNEQFF.

The CDR3 spells CAANRDRLGYGYTF. The CDR3 nucleotides read TGTGCCGCAAACAGGGACAGGTTGGGCTATGGCTACACCTTC. This rearrangement joins TRBV30 to TRBJ1-2; 8 bases are shared with TRBD1. In germline, CDR1 is GTSNPN, CDR2 SVGIG (reference sequence). The V segment lost 8 bases and the J segment 4 bases; nucleotides outside the gene matches: 12. The CDR3 loop spans 14 amino acids.

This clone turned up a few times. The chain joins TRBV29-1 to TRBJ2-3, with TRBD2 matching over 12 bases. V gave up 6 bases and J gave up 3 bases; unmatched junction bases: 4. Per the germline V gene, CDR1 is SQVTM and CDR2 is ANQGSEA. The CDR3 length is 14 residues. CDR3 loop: CSVQGLAGTDTQYF. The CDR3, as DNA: TGCAGCGTCCAAGGACTAGCGGGGACAGATACGCAGTATTTT.

In nucleotides, the CDR3 is TGTGCCAGCAGTCCTTCGGGACAGCCTAACACTGAAGCTTTCTTT. As protein: CASSPSGQPNTEAFF. The chain employs TRBV27 and TRBJ1-1, with 7 bases fitting TRBD1. Germline assignment: CDR1 MNHEY and CDR2 SMNVEV (reference sequence). There are 15 residues in the CDR3. V was pared by 5 bases and J by 2 bases, with 8 bases of the junction left unmatched.

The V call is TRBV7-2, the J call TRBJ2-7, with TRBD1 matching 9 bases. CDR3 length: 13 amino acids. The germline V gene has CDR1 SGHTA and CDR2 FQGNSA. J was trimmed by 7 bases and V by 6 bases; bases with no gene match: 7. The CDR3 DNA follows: TGTGCCAGCAGACTACCGACAGGGGGGGAGCAGTACTTC. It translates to CASRLPTGGEQYF.

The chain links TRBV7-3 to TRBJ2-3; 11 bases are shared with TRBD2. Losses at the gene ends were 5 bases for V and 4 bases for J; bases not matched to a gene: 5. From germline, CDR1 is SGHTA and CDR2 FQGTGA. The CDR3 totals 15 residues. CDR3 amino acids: CASSLSGGASDTQYF. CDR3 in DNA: TGTGCCAGCAGCCTTAGCGGGGGGGCCTCAGATACGCAGTATTTT.

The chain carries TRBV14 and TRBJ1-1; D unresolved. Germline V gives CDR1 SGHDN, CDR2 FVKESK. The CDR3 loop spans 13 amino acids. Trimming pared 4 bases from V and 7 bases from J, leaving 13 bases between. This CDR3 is CASSPGNSIEAFF. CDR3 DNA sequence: TGTGCCAGCAGCCCGGGGAACAGTATTGAAGCTTTCTTT.

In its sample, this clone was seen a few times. CDR3 region: CASSRQRSDTEAFF. The CDR3 nucleotides read TGTGCCAGCTCACGACAGAGATCGGACACTGAAGCTTTCTTT. This chain joins TRBV18 and TRBJ1-1, with a weak D call TRBD1 (5 bases). V was shortened by 4 bases and J by 3 bases, with 12 bases between the two germline ends. CDR1 and CDR2 from the germline V gene are KGHSH and LQKENI. CDR3 length: 14 amino acids.

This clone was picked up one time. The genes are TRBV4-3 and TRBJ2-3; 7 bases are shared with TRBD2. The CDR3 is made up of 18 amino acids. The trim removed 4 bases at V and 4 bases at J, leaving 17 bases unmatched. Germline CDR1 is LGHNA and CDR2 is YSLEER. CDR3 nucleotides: TGCGCCAGCAGCCTTATACTAAGTGGCGGGGGTGGGTCAGATACGCAGTATTTT. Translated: CASSLILSGGGGSDTQYF.